This TCR beta chain was found in a study of cytomegalovirus exposure and HLA in healthy donors. Study-wide findings and caveats: A list of 150 or so TCR beta chains associated with cytomegalovirus was given.

Clones were sequenced by immunoSEQ multiplex PCR, and TCRdb holds only the in-frame ones, with some missing. The sample includes some 79,000 clones, 90% to 95% seen only once; the top ten take 3% to 3.5%. Regarding this clone: The antigen is unknown.

Sequenced material: PBMCs. The receptor was derived from a woman between 18 and 29 years old in good health and CMV-seropositive.

In DNA form, the CDR3 reads TGTGCCAGCAGTACCGTCGGTCAAGGAGGGTACGAGCAGTACTTC. Translating it yields CASSTVGQGGYEQYF. The chain combines TRBV6-5 with TRBJ2-7; D may be TRBD2 (6 bases). Germline loops: CDR1 MNHEY, CDR2 SVGAGI. CDR3 length: 15 residues. Between the trimmed V and J ends, which lost 5 bases and 4 bases, there was a span of 18 bases.